The 10 T cell receptor beta chains below come from one sample, sequenced in a study of early T cells in non-severe SARS-CoV-2 infection (dated by TCRdb to the early 2020s). Library creation used 5' RACE. The sequencing machine was a NextSeq 500. TCRdb passed the public sequencing reads through fastp at Q25 and MiXCR, retaining productive beta sequences. Each CDR3 protein gets just one entry, which takes the most common genes and DNA from the rows behind it. The sample profile shows about 29,000 distinct CDR3 sequences; approximately 5.4% of them were found once. The ten top clones hold approximately 11% of the sample. Sample: whole blood. Receptors originate from an adult who was a healthcare worker with PCR-confirmed SARS-CoV-2 infection or an uninfected control (not recorded which).

This clonotype was seen ten or more times. CDR3 coding DNA: TGTGCCAGCAGCTTAGTAGTTTCGGGAGGCGCCAATGAGCAGTTCTTC. Translation gives CASSLVVSGGANEQFF. V is TRBV7-6 and J is TRBJ2-1, with TRBD2 matching over 7 bases. The CDR3 contains 16 residues. V gave up 1 base and J gave up 6 bases; unmatched junction bases: 9. In germline, CDR1 is SGHVS, CDR2 FNYEAQ.

The genes are TRBV20-1 and TRBJ2-4; 8 nucleotides align to TRBD2. The J segment lost 9 bases and the V segment lost 3 bases, leaving 4 bases of the junction unmatched. Germline lookup yields CDR1 DFQATT and CDR2 SNEGSKA (reference sequence). The CDR3 is made up of 12 amino acids. CDR3 residues: CSASYSGTIQYF. The CDR3, as DNA: TGCAGTGCTAGCTATAGCGGGACCATTCAGTACTTC.

This chain connects TRBV11-3 to TRBJ2-7; D unresolved. This CDR3 has 13 amino acids. V was clipped by 4 bases and J by 5 bases, with 12 bases between them. CDR1 is SGHNT and CDR2 is YENEEA in the germline V gene. The CDR3, as DNA: TGTGCCAGCAGCTCCGATCATGGGCACGAGCAGTACTTC. It is translated as CASSSDHGHEQYF.

The sample holds many counts of this clonotype. One end of the junction is discordant with germline, which a read error may explain. V is TRBV12-3 or TRBV12-4 and J is TRBJ1-2, with 9 nucleotides matching TRBD1. The CDR3 loop spans 12 amino acids. For the CDR3, the DNA is TGTGCCAGCAGTTTCGTGGGGGACAGGGTAGTCTTC. It codes for CASSFVGDRVVF.

This chain connects TRBV5-1 to TRBJ2-5; D is perhaps TRBD2 (6 bases). Trimming took 8 bases from V and 3 from J, leaving 20 bases between them. The CDR3 is 15 amino acids. Germline-derived CDR1 and CDR2 are SGHRS and YFSETQ. CDR3 in amino acids: CASQQAGGPEETQYF. The CDR3 DNA follows: TGCGCCAGTCAACAAGCGGGCGGGCCGGAAGAGACCCAGTACTTC.

This clonotype was detected many times. The chain has TRBV28 and TRBJ2-1; a possible D gene is TRBD1 (6 bases). Germline CDR1 is MDHEN and CDR2 is SYDVKM. The V end lost 3 bases, the J end lost 9 bases, and 9 bases lay between the germline ends. This CDR3 is built from 12 residues. This CDR3 is CASSFRGFEQFF. The CDR3 DNA is TGTGCCAGCAGTTTCAGGGGATTTGAGCAGTTCTTC.

The rearrangement links TRBV6-6 to TRBJ2-7; D might be TRBD1 or TRBD2, each matching 5 bases. Trimming shortened V by 5 bases and J by 1 base, and 21 bases separated the two germline ends. The CDR3 totals 17 residues. CDR1 MNHNY and CDR2 SVGAGI come from the germline V gene (reference sequence). The CDR3 region is CASSHQGATPRSYEQYF. DNA of the CDR3: TGTGCCAGCAGTCATCAGGGAGCAACGCCCCGATCCTACGAGCAGTACTTC.

This clonotype was counted many times. The chain couples TRBV2 to TRBJ2-5; possible D gene TRBD1, 5 bases. Trimming shortened V by 4 bases and J by 1 base, and 7 bases separated the two germline ends. CDR1 SNHLY and CDR2 FYNNEI come from the germline V gene. The CDR3 runs 13 residues. CDR3 amino acids: CASSVDSQETQYF. In DNA, the CDR3 is TGTGCCAGCAGTGTAGACAGCCAAGAGACCCAGTACTTC.

The rearrangement joins TRBV7-2 to TRBJ1-2; D ambiguous. The CDR3 extends over 15 amino acids. CDR1 SGHTA and CDR2 FQGNSA come from the germline V gene. The V gene lost 0 bases and the J gene lost 4 bases, with 12 bases spanning the gap. The CDR3 loop is CASSLAQEGRYGYTF. The CDR3 DNA is TGTGCCAGCAGCTTAGCGCAGGAGGGCCGCTATGGCTACACCTTC.

In its sample, this clonotype was seen many times. This chain uses TRBV12-3 or TRBV12-4 with TRBJ2-3, with D possibly matching TRBD1 (5 bases). The CDR3 has 14 residues. Trimming removed 6 bases at V and 0 bases at J, with 10 bases between. The CDR3 protein is CASSRQISTDTQYF. CDR3 sequence (DNA): TGTGCCAGCAGCAGACAGATAAGCACAGATACGCAGTATTTT.